Listed here is a single TCR beta chain. It lacks a known antigen. Per-base qualities were not stored, and no clone one base away is much larger. Trimming removed 0 bases from V and 0 bases from J, leaving 11 bases between the germline ends. The germline V gene sets CDR1 to SQVTM and CDR2 to ANQGSEA. The CDR3 has 15 amino acids, counting the end cysteine and phenylalanine. Left in the record is the CDR3 DNA by itself, 45 bases read in frame from the first base. The data derive from a study of shared clonotypes between healthy human individuals (dated by TCRdb to the early 2020s). General notes on the study: Two women and a few men aged 18 to 49 years were included in the cohort. For each donor, CD4 naive and CD4 memory were each given three plates, CD8 naive was given two plates, and CD8 memory was given one plate. To estimate repertoire size and how much clonotypes are shared between individuals, the study performed deep sequencing of blood TCR repertoires from roughly five healthy adults. Different laboratories and diverse techniques were used to prepare libraries and sequence TCR repertoires, to increase sequencing depth and limit assay-specific biases. Per donor, leukapheresis produced somewhere between about 0.85 and 9.5 billion PBMCs. The full study reports these points: Pairwise subsampling led to the expectation that sequencing depth would affect the degree of clonotype sharing among donors. Naive subsets generally had larger estimated clonotype richness than memory subsets. The genetic and exposure-history diversity represented was limited by the small number of donors. Sampling was restricted to blood, and TCR repertoires in tissue are likely to differ from TCR repertoires in blood. About 5% of naive CD4, roughly 3.6% of naive CD8, roughly 2.5% of memory CD4, and more than 0.35% of memory CD8 clonotypes were shared across several donors. Higher generation probabilities were observed for clonotypes shared by all four sorted-subset donors than for non-shared clonotypes. Incomplete sequencing was indicated by rarefaction of sorted-subset datasets, despite the large sequencing depth.

CD8 naive samples were obtained by positive selection for CCR7 among CD45RO-negative cells, yielding a CD45RA+CCR7+ population from which TemRA cells were excluded. Healthy HIV-negative adults with no recently reported acute infections or vaccinations were included as donors. Every donor was a Caucasian adult residing in Nashville, Tennessee, USA. After blood collection by leukapheresis, PBMCs were isolated using Ficoll-Histopaque density gradient centrifugation and then cryopreserved in the vapor phase of liquid nitrogen. Analytical flow cytometry was used to check the purity and quantity of every magnetically sorted T cell population. Each sorted fraction had its genomic DNA isolated and then quantified by UV absorbance on a Nanodrop 2000c. Using the deep immunoSEQ assay, TCR CDR3 regions were amplified from genomic DNA by multiplex PCR. Genomic DNA extracted from each cell subset was distributed evenly over all wells of several immunoSEQ 96-well plates, and each plate served as one replicate. For sorted subsets, each replicate PCR was loaded with 200 ng genomic DNA, equivalent to some 31,000 T cell genomes. Purified libraries were quantified with a Qubit 3.0 fluorometer, sized on a Bioanalyzer 2100, and re-quantified with the KAPA Library Quantification kit. A separate single-read 150-cycle Illumina NextSeq 550 flow cell was used to sequence each immunoSEQ 96-well plate. In the paper's pipeline: Because the immunoSEQ output included only junctional sequences and no quality scores, the filtering could not be the same as the filtering used for full-length reads. Sequences were annotated with PyIR, a Python wrapper for IgBLAST v1.9, using IMGT germline references to assign V/J genes and CDR3. Reads were removed for weak V/J assignments (E-value above 1e-6), missing CDR3, stop codons, out-of-frame junctions, or ambiguous translated residues. V3J clonotypes were defined by identical inferred V gene, J gene, and CDR3 amino acid sequence. Percentage overlap between repertoires was computed as shared unique clonotypes divided by the size of the smaller repertoire. Three approaches were used to assess repertoire richness: RTK rarefaction, the Chao1 estimator, and Recon v2.1 estimates of unobserved clonotypes. OLGA was used to compute generation probabilities for all TCRbeta clonotypes that the gDNA method yielded from four donors. TCRdb carries this immuneACCESS record with in-frame sequences only. Its versions omit some clonotypes, under half of them owing to an unresolved V gene in the studies checked, with the rest unexplained. D and trimming come from the DNA, and the V and J calls and clone size come from that table. The sample table contains about 2.1 million clones; only one count was recorded for just over 90% of them. The top ten hold under 2% of the sample.

Sample: naive CD8+ T cells from PBMCs. The label giving this sample's cell subset or site can be read as: CD45RA+CCR7+. The V gene is TRBV29-1 and the J gene is TRBJ2-5; a tentative D match to TRBD1 spans 5 bases. The receptor was isolated from a man younger than 35 in good health. Some clones in this sample may be carry-over from other donors' samples. The DNA sequence is as follows: TGCAGCGTTGAAGATAAGGGGCACAACCAAGAGACCCAGTACTTC. The resulting protein is CSVEDKGHNQETQYF.